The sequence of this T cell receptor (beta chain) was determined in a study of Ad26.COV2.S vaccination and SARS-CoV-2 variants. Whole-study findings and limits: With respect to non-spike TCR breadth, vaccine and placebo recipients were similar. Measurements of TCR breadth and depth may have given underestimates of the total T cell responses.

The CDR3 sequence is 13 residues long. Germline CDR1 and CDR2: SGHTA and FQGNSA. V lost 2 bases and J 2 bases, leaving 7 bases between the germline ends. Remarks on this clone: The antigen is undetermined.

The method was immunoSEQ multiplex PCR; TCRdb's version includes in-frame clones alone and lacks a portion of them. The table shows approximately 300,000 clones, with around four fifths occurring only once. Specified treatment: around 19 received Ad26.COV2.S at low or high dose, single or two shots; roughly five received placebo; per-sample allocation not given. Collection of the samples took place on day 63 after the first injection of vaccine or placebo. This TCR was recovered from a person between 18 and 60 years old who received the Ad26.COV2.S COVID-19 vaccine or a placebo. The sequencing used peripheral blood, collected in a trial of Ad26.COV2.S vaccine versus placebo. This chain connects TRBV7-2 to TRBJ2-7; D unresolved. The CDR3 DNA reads TGTGCCAGCAGCTTACTAAATACCTACGAGCAGTACTTC. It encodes CASSLLNTYEQYF.